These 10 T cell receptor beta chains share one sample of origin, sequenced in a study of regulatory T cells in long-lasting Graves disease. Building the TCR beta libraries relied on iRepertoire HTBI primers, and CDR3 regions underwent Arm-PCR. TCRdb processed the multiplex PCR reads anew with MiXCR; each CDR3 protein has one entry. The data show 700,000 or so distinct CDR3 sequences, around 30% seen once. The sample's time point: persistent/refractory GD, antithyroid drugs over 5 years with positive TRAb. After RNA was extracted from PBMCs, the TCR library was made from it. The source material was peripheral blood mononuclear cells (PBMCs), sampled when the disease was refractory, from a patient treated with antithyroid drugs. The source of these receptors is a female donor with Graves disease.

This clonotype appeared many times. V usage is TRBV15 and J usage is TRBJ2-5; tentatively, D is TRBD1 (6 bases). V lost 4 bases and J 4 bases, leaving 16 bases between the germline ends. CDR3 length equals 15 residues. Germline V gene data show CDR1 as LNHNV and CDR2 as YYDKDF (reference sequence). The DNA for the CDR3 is TGTGCCACCAGCAACCACCAGGGGCAGGGAGAGACCCAGTACTTC. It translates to CATSNHQGQGETQYF.

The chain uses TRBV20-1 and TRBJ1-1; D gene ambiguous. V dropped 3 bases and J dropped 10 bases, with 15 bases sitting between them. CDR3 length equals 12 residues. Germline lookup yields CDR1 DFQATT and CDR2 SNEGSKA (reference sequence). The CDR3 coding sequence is TGCAGTGCTAGGATAACCGGGCGTGGAGCTTTCTTT. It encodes CSARITGRGAFF.

The CDR3 protein is CASGPTREEDTEAFF. The CDR3 bases are TGTGCTAGTGGCCCTACGAGGGAGGAGGACACTGAAGCTTTCTTT. The gene calls are TRBV12-5 and TRBJ1-1, with D uncertain. Germline CDR1 and CDR2: LGHNT and FRNRAP. V was clipped by 6 bases and J by 3 bases, with 17 bases between them. The CDR3 runs to 15 residues.

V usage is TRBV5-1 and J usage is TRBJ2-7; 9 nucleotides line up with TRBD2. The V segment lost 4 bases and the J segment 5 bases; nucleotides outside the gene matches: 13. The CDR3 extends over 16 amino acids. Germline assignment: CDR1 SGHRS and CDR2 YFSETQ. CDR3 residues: CASSPRGGRALHEQYF. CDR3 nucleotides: TGCGCCAGCAGCCCACGGGGCGGGAGGGCCCTCCACGAGCAGTACTTC.

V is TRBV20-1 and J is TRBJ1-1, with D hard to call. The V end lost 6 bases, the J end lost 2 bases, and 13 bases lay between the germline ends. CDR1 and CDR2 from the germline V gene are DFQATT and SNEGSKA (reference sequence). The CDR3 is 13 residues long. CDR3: CSACGEGNTEAFF. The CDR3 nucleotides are TGCAGTGCCTGCGGGGAGGGCAACACTGAAGCTTTCTTT.

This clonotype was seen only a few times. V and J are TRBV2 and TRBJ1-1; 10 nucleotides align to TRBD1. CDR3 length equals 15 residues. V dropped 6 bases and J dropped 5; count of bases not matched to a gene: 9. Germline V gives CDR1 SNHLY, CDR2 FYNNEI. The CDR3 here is CASSGDRGLGTEAFF. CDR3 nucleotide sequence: TGTGCCAGCAGCGGAGACAGGGGGCTGGGAACTGAAGCTTTCTTT.

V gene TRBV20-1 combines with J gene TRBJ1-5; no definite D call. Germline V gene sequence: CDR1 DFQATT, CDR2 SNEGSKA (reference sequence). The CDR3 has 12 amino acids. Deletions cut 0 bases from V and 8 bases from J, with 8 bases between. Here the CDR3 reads CSARDAGEPQHF. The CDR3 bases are TGCAGTGCTAGAGACGCGGGAGAGCCCCAGCATTTT.

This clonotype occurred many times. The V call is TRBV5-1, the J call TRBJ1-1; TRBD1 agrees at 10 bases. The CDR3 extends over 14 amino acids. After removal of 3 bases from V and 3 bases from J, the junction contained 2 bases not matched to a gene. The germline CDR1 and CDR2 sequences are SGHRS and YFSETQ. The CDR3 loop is CASSWGTGDTEAFF. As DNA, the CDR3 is TGCGCCAGCAGCTGGGGGACAGGGGACACTGAAGCTTTCTTT.

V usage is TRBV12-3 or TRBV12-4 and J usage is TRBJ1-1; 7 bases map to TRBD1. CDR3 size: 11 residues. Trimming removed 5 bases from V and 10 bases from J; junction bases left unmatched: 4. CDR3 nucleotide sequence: TGTGCCAGCAGTGAGGGGGCGCGAGCTTTCTTT. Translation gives CASSEGARAFF.

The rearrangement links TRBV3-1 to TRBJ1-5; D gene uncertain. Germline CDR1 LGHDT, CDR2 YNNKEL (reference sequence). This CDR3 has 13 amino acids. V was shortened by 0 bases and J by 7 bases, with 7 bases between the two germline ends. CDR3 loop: CASSQDPLQPQHF. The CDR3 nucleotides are TGTGCCAGCAGCCAAGACCCCTTACAGCCCCAGCATTTT.